The present TCR beta chain was sequenced within a study of beta chain features in type 1 diabetes (dated by TCRdb to the late 2010s). Describing the broader study: No differences in mean age, gender distribution, total cell number or subset yield were found between patients and healthy donors. A total of about 100,000,000 sorted cells were examined across all samples, and RNA yield correlated strongly with the number of cells per subset. In the study, recently diagnosed type 1 diabetes patients and matched healthy donors were compared on the TCRB repertoires of their sorted circulating CD4+ T cell subsets. Regulatory and stem cell-like memory subsets were isolated from only 8 patients and about 8 healthy donors, whereas naive and central memory subsets came from all 30 or so donors. Overall study results and their limits: A moderate but significant shortening of TCRB CDR3 length was observed in type 1 diabetes patients in all four CD4+ subsets. Because cDNA rather than genomic DNA was sequenced, highly expressing activated cells could have been over-represented, although no difference in activation and CD3 levels was found between groups. At VDJ recombination sites, patients with type 1 diabetes made fewer insertions and deleted more nucleotides, a pattern implying thymic rearrangement abnormalities. Because the HLA sub-analyses included only small numbers of individuals, any influence of HLA type on TCRB rearrangement was left unresolved. The naive, central memory and regulatory TCRB repertoires appeared to resemble one another more closely among patients than among healthy donors. PCR may preferentially amplify shorter templates, but because patient and control samples were amplified and corrected together, any resulting skew would affect both groups equally.

In this sample, this clone turned up a few times. Its antigen is unknown. Base-call qualities are not available, and no considerably larger clone is one nucleotide away. Each donor gave one peripheral blood draw, approximately 0.11 L on average, collected into heparinised tubes. Naive, central memory, regulatory and stem cell-like memory CD4+ T cells were sorted on a BD FACSAria II using a panel including CD45RO, CCR7, CD25, CD127, CD95 and CD27. A purity above 98% was achieved for all sorted populations. PBMCs were isolated right away by Lymphoprep density gradient centrifugation and were stained directly, without culture. To minimize batch effects, samples were stained and sorted in pairs, one healthy donor with one patient per experiment. The entire isolated RNA was reverse transcribed using the High Capacity cDNA Reverse Transcription Kit, and thus expressed TCRB transcripts were sequenced. Naive, central memory and regulatory T cell samples underwent deep immunoSEQ sequencing, averaging about 3.5 million total reads per sample. Sorted cells were lysed in RLT buffer and RNA was extracted with DNase-treated RNeasy Micro or Mini kits, depending on cell number. To prevent cross-contamination, every cell subset was processed on its own, while patient and healthy donor samples were processed together. The immunoSEQ multiplex PCR was used to amplify TCRB sequences from cDNA, generating 87-bp fragments that spanned the CDR3 region. Amplicons were sequenced on the Illumina HiSeq platform. For the original study's pipeline: Synthetic template baselines were used to correct PCR bias computationally, reads within Hamming distance 2 were collapsed, and singletons that could not be merged were discarded. Reads were aligned to IMGT to assign V, D and J genes, CDR3 length, and insertions or deletions at six rearrangement sites. Within each subset, clonotype counts were normalized to the number of sorted cells before true diversity and Gini coefficients were calculated with the tcR R package. The overlap coefficient, calculated on TCRB nucleotide sequences, was used to quantify repertoire sharing. As a proxy for the pre-selection repertoire, out-of-frame TCRB sequences from naive cells were analyzed. Here the immuneACCESS table is served through TCRdb, limited to in-frame sequences with V and J called. Missing clones are a known gap in these copies; in checked studies unresolved V genes cover under half, and the rest lacks a known reason. V, J and clone size derive from that table, while D and trimming were established from the DNA sequence. The sample includes a few hundred thousand clones, with over 11% observed a single time. Jointly, the top ten make up about 0.015% of the sample.

The TCR was taken from a man aged 25-40 years with type 1 diabetes. The sequencing input was naive CD4+ T cells from blood. The sample's cell subset or site, from its label and the paper: true naive CD4+ T cells.

The DNA is TGTGCCGGATCGGCAGGGACAGTTGACAATGAGCAGTTCTTC. It translates as CAGSAGTVDNEQFF. This chain is built from TRBV28 and TRBJ2-1; 7 of the junction bases match TRBD1. The germline V gene yields MDHEN for CDR1 and SYDVKM for CDR2. Measured from the cysteine to the phenylalanine, the CDR3 is 14 residues long. The DNA shown is the 42-base CDR3, in frame from base 1. Relative to germline, V is missing 11 bases and J is missing 5 bases, with 12 bases of the junction outside any gene match.